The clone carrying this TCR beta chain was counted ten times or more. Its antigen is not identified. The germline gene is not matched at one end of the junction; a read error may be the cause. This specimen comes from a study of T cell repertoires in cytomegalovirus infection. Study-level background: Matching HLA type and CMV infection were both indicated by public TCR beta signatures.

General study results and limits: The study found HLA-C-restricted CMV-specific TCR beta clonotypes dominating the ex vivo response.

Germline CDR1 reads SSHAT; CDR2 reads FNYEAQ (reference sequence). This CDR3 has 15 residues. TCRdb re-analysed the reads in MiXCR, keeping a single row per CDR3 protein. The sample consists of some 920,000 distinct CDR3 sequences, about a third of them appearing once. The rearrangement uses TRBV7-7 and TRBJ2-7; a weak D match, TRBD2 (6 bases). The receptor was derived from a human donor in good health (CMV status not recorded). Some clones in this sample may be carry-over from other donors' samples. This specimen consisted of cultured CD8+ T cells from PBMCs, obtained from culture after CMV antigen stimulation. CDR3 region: CASSLLEGSSYEQYF. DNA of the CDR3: TGTGCTAGCAGCTTATTGGAGGGAAGTTCCTACGAGCAGTACTTC. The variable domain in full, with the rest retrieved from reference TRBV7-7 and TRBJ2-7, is GAGVSQSPRYKVTKRGQDVTLRCDPISSHATLYWYQQALGQGPEFLTYFNYEAQPDKSGLPSDRFSAERPEGSISTLTIQRTEQRDSAMYRCASSLLEGSSYEQYFGPGTRLTVT.